This TCR beta chain came from a study of T cells expressing NK-cell markers. Study background: Repertoires of TCR beta were obtained from T cells sorted as CD3+CD56+NKG2C+, CD3+CD56+NKG2C- and CD3+CD56-NKG2C+. The study sequenced eight donors, seven HCMV-seropositive and one seronegative. Study-level points and caveats: The study found dominant NKG2C+ clonotypes at roughly 1.0-8% of CD8+ T cells in six donors. In several donors, dominant clonotypes made up about 28.3-65% of CD3+CD56-NKG2C+ cells.

TCRdb reprocessed the 5' RACE reads; each CDR3 protein has one entry and no DNA is given. Its table lists 350,000 to 400,000 distinct CDR3 sequences. This CDR3 comprises 12 residues. CDR1 is SQVTM, CDR2 ANQGSEA, per germline. Regarding this clonotype: The antigen is undetermined.

The sequence came from a woman aged 50 to 60 in good health. The V and J genes are TRBV29-1 and TRBJ2-7. The sample consisted of blood T cells: a sorted CD56 or NKG2C T cell subset, CD4+ or CD8+ T cells, or bulk PBMC T cells (not recorded which). The CDR3: CSVTTAPTSKYF.